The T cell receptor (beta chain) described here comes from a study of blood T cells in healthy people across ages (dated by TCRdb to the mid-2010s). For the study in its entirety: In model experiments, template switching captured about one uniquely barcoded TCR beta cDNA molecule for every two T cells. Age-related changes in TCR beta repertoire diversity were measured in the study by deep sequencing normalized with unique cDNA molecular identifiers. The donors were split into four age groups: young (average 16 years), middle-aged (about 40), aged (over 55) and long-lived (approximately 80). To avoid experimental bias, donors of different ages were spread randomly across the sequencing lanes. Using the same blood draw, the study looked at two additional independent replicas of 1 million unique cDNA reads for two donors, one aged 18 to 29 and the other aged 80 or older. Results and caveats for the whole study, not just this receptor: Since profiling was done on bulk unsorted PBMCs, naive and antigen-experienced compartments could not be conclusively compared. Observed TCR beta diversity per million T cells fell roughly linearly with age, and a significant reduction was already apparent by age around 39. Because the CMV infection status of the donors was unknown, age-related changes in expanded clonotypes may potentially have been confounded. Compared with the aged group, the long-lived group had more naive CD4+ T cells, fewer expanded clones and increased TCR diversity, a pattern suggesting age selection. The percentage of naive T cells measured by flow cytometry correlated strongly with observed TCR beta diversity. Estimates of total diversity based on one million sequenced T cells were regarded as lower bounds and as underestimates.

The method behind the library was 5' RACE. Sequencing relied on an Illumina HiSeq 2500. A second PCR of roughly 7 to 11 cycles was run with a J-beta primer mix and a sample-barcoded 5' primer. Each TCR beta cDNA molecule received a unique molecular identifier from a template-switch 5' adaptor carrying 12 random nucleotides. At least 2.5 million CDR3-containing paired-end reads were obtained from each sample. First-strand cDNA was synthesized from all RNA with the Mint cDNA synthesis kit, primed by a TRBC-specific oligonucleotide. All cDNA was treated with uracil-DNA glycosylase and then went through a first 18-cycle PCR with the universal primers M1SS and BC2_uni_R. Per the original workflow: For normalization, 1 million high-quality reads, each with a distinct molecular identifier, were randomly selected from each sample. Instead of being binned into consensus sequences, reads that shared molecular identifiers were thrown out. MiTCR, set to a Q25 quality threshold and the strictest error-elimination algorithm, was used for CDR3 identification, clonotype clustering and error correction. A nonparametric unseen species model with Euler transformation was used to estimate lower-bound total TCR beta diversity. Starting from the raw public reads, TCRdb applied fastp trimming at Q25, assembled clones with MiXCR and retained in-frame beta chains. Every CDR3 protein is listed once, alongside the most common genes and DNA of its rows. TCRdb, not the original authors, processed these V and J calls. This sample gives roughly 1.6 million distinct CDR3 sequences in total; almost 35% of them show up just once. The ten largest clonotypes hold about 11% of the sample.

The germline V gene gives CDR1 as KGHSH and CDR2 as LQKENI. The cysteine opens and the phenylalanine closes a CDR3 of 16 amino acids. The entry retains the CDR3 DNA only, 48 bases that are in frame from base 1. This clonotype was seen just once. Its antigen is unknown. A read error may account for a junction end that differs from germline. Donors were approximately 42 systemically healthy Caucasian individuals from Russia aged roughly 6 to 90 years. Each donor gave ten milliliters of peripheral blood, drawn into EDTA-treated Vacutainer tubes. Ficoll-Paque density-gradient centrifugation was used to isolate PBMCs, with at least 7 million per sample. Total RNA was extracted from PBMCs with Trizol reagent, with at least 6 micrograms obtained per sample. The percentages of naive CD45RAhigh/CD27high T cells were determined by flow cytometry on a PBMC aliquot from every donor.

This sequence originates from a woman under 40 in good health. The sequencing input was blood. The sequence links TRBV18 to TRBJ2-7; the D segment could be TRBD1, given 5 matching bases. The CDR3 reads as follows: CASSLSSDISSHEQYF. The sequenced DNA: TGTGCCAGCTCTCTAAGCTCGGACATTAGCTCCCACGAGCAGTACTTC.